The 15 T cell receptor beta chains in this list originate from one sample, sequenced in a study of blood T cell repertoires in COVID-19. Using immunoSEQ multiplex PCR, the repertoire was profiled, and TCRdb retains in-frame clones only, with some absent. The sample holds roughly 300,000 clones, approximately 87% seen once. The specimen was peripheral blood. Source of these receptors: a woman under 40 with COVID-19, enrolled during active disease.

This rearrangement joins TRBV5-1 to TRBJ2-2; the match to TRBD2 covers 10 bases. V lost 0 bases to trimming and J lost 7 bases; unmatched junction nucleotides: 6. This CDR3 region has 16 residues. Germline CDR1 is SGHRS and CDR2 is YFSETQ. The CDR3: CASSLGASGGHGELFF. CDR3 bases: TGCGCCAGCAGCTTGGGTGCTAGCGGGGGTCACGGGGAGCTGTTTTTT.

The chain links TRBV18 to TRBJ1-2; 8 bases agree with TRBD1. V was pared by 6 bases and J by 7 bases, with 7 bases of the junction left unmatched. The CDR3 runs 13 residues. Germline V lookup: CDR1 KGHSH, CDR2 LQKENI. CDR3 in amino acids: CASSPDREGGYTF. DNA for the CDR3: TGTGCCAGCTCTCCGGACAGGGAAGGTGGCTACACCTTC.

This clone came up once. One end of the junction fails to match germline, which may point to a read error. The chain joins TRBV10-1 to TRBJ1-4; D unclear. Germline loops: CDR1 WNHNN, CDR2 SYGVQD (reference sequence). The CDR3 is made up of 14 amino acids. The CDR3 DNA sequence: TGCGCCAGCAGTGACGCGGGGTCCCGGCGAAAAACTGTTTTT. As protein: CASSDAGSRRKTVF.

The chain links TRBV7-9 to TRBJ2-7; TRBD2 matches at 8 bases. CDR1 SEHNR and CDR2 FQNEAQ come from the germline V gene (reference sequence). J was trimmed by 5 bases and V by 3 bases; bases with no gene match: 3. The CDR3 has 13 amino acids. The chain's CDR3 is CASSFGGVNEQYF. CDR3 in DNA: TGTGCCAGCAGCTTCGGGGGGGTGAACGAGCAGTACTTC.

This clone has a single count. The chain is built from TRBV11-2 and TRBJ2-1; 10 positions agree with TRBD1. V trimming: 1 base; J trimming: 9 bases; junction bases outside the gene matches: 0. Germline V gene data show CDR1 as SGHAT and CDR2 as FQNNGV. CDR3 length: 13 residues. CDR3 coding DNA: TGTGCCAGCAGCTTAGGGACAGGGGGTGAGCAGTTCTTC. This sequence encodes CASSLGTGGEQFF.

The rearrangement uses TRBV5-5 and TRBJ1-2; no definite D call. This CDR3 contains 15 residues. Germline values: CDR1 SGHKS, CDR2 YYEKEE (reference sequence). The V and J ends lost 7 bases and 4 bases respectively, with 20 bases between them. The CDR3 DNA reads TGTGCCAGCGCCCTAAGGGTATCCGGGGTCTATGGCTACACCTTC. Translated: CASALRVSGVYGYTF.

The chain carries TRBV27 and TRBJ1-4; TRBD1 might be the D (6 bases). Germline V gene lookup returns CDR1 MNHEY and CDR2 SMNVEV (reference sequence). Trimming removed 5 bases at V and 2 bases at J, with 15 bases between. The CDR3 is 16 amino acids. CDR3 coding DNA: TGTGCCAGCAGTCTGACCAGGGGCGGTACTAATGAAAAACTGTTTTTT. Translation: CASSLTRGGTNEKLFF.

The chain recombines TRBV7-9 with TRBJ2-5, with a weak D call TRBD2 (5 bases). The CDR3 is 14 residues long. Trimming cost V 2 bases and J 0 bases, with 7 bases left between them. The germline V gene encodes CDR1 SEHNR and CDR2 FQNEAQ (reference sequence). The CDR3 loop reads CASSLRGNQETQYF. Here the CDR3 DNA reads TGTGCCAGCAGCTTAAGAGGGAACCAAGAGACCCAGTACTTC.

The chain carries TRBV18 and TRBJ2-3; the D gene is possibly TRBD1 (7 bases). The CDR3 is 15 amino acids. V shed 5 bases and J shed 0 bases, with 12 bases lying between them. Germline V CDR1 and CDR2: KGHSH, LQKENI. The CDR3 sequence: CASSAGQPSTDTQYF. CDR3 DNA: TGTGCCAGCTCAGCGGGACAGCCTAGCACAGATACGCAGTATTTT.

The rearrangement links TRBV5-4 to TRBJ1-2; TRBD1 agrees at 7 bases. After removal of 1 base from V and 5 bases from J, the junction contained 5 bases not matched to a gene. The CDR3 extends over 14 amino acids. CDR1 and CDR2 (germline): SGHNT, YYREEE (reference sequence). The CDR3 sequence is CASSLKGGAYGYTF. The DNA for the CDR3 is TGTGCCAGCAGCTTGAAAGGGGGCGCTTATGGCTACACCTTC.

The J gene is TRBJ1-4, the V gene TRBV2, with D possibly matching TRBD1 (5 bases). Trimming cost V 10 bases and J 5 bases, with 14 bases left between them. The germline V gene has CDR1 SNHLY and CDR2 FYNNEI. The CDR3 extends over 13 amino acids. CDR3 sequence reads: CATQTRGNEKLFF. CDR3 DNA: TGTGCCACCCAGACCCGGGGGAATGAAAAACTGTTTTTT.

This rearrangement joins TRBV10-1 to TRBJ1-1; the D is unclear. This CDR3 contains 11 residues. Looked up from germline, CDR1 is WNHNN and CDR2 is SYGVQD (reference sequence). V lost 5 bases and J lost 8, with 9 bases in between. Here the CDR3 reads CASSSRWEAFF. The CDR3 DNA is TGCGCCAGCAGTTCGCGTTGGGAAGCTTTCTTT.

The chain is built from TRBV27 and TRBJ2-7; 10 positions agree with TRBD2. V was pared by 3 bases and J by 4 bases, with 3 bases of the junction left unmatched. CDR3 length: 14 residues. In germline, CDR1 is MNHEY, CDR2 SMNVEV (reference sequence). The CDR3 region is CASSLGAGGYEQYF. DNA for the CDR3: TGTGCCAGCAGTTTGGGAGCGGGGGGGTACGAGCAGTACTTC.

The chain couples TRBV4-1 to TRBJ2-1; 10 bases line up with TRBD2. V lost 1 base, J lost 6 bases, and 6 bases stayed unmatched. Germline values: CDR1 MGHRA, CDR2 YSYEKL. The CDR3 spans 16 residues. The CDR3: CASSQAAGGSRNEQFF. CDR3 DNA sequence: TGCGCCAGCAGCCAAGCAGCGGGGGGGTCTCGCAATGAGCAGTTCTTC.

The V and J genes are TRBV28 and TRBJ1-5; TRBD1 agrees at 7 bases. The CDR3 totals 13 residues. V dropped 11 bases and J dropped 6; count of bases not matched to a gene: 10. Germline V gene lookup returns CDR1 MDHEN and CDR2 SYDVKM. The CDR3 region is CAVQGQFSQPQHF. Written as DNA, the CDR3 is TGTGCCGTGCAGGGACAGTTTAGTCAGCCCCAGCATTTT.